This TCR beta chain was documented in a study of blood T cells in healthy people across ages. Study results and limitations: In the absence of known donor CMV status, changes in expanded clonotypes were possibly confounded.

As regards this clonotype: Its antigen is unidentified.

Germline loops: CDR1 MNHNS, CDR2 SASEGT. This CDR3 has 16 amino acids. Trimming cost V 2 bases and J 0 bases, with 11 bases left between them. Donor samples were obtained from healthy Caucasian individuals from Russia, aged about 6 to 90. The authors ran a second PCR of about 6 to 12 cycles using a sample-barcoded 5' primer and a J-beta primer mix. Each single sample gave us at least 3 million CDR3-containing paired-end reads. Via MiXCR, TCRdb re-called the 5' RACE reads, giving one row per CDR3 protein. The sample includes over 600,000 distinct CDR3 sequences, 40% to 45% of them seen just once. This TCR was sampled from an older man in good health. The chain recombines TRBV6-1 with TRBJ2-1; D unclear. Sample: blood. The CDR3 is CASSERPDFSYNEQFF. The CDR3, as DNA: TGTGCCAGCAGTGAACGGCCAGATTTCTCCTACAATGAGCAGTTCTTC.